Presented here are 9 T cell receptor beta chains from one specimen sequenced in a study of T cells after yellow fever vaccination. TCRdb reprocessed the 5' RACE reads with MiXCR, giving one entry per CDR3 protein. Among some 320,000 distinct CDR3 sequences listed, approximately 12% were seen once. The sample was CD4+ T cells sorted from PBMCs, taken 45 days after the yellow fever booster vaccination. The source of these receptors is a man aged 18 to 30 who received the YFV17D yellow fever vaccine.

In this sample, this clonotype turned up a few times. The rearrangement links TRBV18 to TRBJ2-7, with 9 bases aligning to TRBD2. The CDR3 covers 18 residues. V was clipped by 6 bases and J by 3 bases; unmatched bases: 18. Germline V gene lookup returns CDR1 KGHSH and CDR2 LQKENI. DNA of the CDR3: TGTGCCAGCTCGACTCGGTCCCTAGGTGCGGGGGGGCTCTACGAGCAGTACTTC. This sequence encodes CASSTRSLGAGGLYEQYF.

A few counts support this clonotype. V usage is TRBV6-6 and J usage is TRBJ2-1; D remains unclear. Germline V gene data show CDR1 as MNHNY and CDR2 as SVGAGI (reference sequence). The V and J ends lost 4 bases and 4 bases respectively, with 20 bases between them. CDR3 length equals 17 residues. CDR3 amino acids: CASSSSHRVLKYNEQFF. DNA for the CDR3: TGTGCCAGCAGTTCAAGCCACCGGGTTCTGAAATACAATGAGCAGTTCTTC.

This clonotype has only a few counts. V is TRBV12-3 or TRBV12-4 and J is TRBJ2-1; D not resolved. The V gene lost 6 bases and the J gene lost 9 bases, with 12 bases spanning the gap. The CDR3 covers 12 residues. CDR3 sequence reads: CASRPLRGEQFF. The DNA of the CDR3 is TGTGCCAGCAGACCGCTCAGAGGTGAGCAGTTCTTC.

The chain couples TRBV7-8 to TRBJ2-5; the match to TRBD2 covers 7 bases. With 10 bases clipped from V and 3 bases from J, the junction kept 11 bases outside the gene matches. The CDR3 extends over 14 amino acids. Germline loops: CDR1 SGHVS, CDR2 FQNEAQ. CDR3 nucleotide sequence: TGTGCCACGGGGGTAGTCCGGGGGGAAGAGACCCAGTACTTC. Translating it yields CATGVVRGEETQYF.

This clonotype was seen a handful of times. V is TRBV4-1 and J is TRBJ2-3; possible D gene TRBD2, 5 bases. Germline V gives CDR1 MGHRA, CDR2 YSYEKL. V lost 4 bases and J 2 bases, leaving 16 bases between the germline ends. The CDR3 length is 16 residues. The CDR3 loop is CASSRGPQRSTDTQYF. CDR3 DNA: TGCGCCAGCAGCCGAGGGCCCCAGCGGTCCACAGATACGCAGTATTTT.

The chain combines TRBV2 with TRBJ1-2; D is ambiguous. Germline CDR1 reads SNHLY; CDR2 reads FYNNEI. Trimming took 6 bases from V and 4 from J, leaving 3 bases between them. The CDR3 contains 10 residues. Here the CDR3 reads CASRTYGYTF. In DNA, the CDR3 is TGTGCCAGCAGGACCTATGGCTACACCTTC.

The chain uses TRBV5-1 and TRBJ2-3; tentatively, D is TRBD2 (6 bases). V was trimmed by 4 bases and J by 2 bases, leaving 11 bases between them. The CDR3 covers 14 residues. CDR1 and CDR2 (germline): SGHRS, YFSETQ. The CDR3 region is CASSPGLPTDTQYF. The CDR3 region has the DNA TGCGCCAGCAGCCCGGGACTGCCCACAGATACGCAGTATTTT.

Here the CDR3 reads CASSWGQYTDTQYF. The CDR3 nucleotides are TGTGCCAGCAGCTGGGGACAGTACACAGATACGCAGTATTTT. The chain employs TRBV7-8 and TRBJ2-3, with 7 nucleotides matching TRBD1. Germline-derived CDR1 and CDR2 are SGHVS and FQNEAQ. Trimming cost V 4 bases and J 2 bases; bases outside gene matches: 3. The CDR3 length is 14 residues.

To note about this clonotype: Given a much more abundant clone one base away, this may be a read error. This chain connects TRBV29-1 to TRBJ2-3; possibly TRBD1 or TRBD2 for D (5 bases each). The germline V gene encodes CDR1 SQVTM and CDR2 ANQGSEA. The CDR3 has 11 amino acids. The CDR3 DNA sequence: TGCAGCGTGAGGGGTTCTGATAAGCAGTATTTT. Translating gives CSVRGSDKQYF.